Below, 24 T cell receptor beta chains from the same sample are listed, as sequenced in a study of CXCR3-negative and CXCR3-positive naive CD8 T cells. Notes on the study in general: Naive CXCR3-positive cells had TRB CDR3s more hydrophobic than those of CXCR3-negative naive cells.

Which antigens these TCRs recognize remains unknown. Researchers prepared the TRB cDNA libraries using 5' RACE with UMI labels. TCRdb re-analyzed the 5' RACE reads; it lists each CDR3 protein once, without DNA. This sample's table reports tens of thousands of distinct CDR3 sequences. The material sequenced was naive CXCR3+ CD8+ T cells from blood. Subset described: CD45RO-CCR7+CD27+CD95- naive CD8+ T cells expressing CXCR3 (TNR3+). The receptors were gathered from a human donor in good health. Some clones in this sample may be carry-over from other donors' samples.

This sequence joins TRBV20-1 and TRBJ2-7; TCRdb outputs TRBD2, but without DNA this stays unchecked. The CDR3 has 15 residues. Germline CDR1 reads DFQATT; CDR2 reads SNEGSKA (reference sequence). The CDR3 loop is CSATIAGGNSYEQYF.

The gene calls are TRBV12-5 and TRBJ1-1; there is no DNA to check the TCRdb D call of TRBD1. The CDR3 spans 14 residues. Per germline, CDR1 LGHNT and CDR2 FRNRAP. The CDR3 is CASGPGTGLQEAFF.

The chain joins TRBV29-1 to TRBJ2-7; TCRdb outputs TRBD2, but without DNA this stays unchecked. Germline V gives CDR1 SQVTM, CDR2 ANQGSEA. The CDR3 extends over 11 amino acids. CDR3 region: CSVFSVGEQYF.

The CDR3 protein is CAWSGTGPNYGYTF. The chain combines TRBV30 with TRBJ1-2. The CDR3 sequence is 14 residues long. The V gene's germline CDR1 is GTSNPN and CDR2 SVGIG (reference sequence).

This chain's CDR3 is CASSSTTGAGETQYF. This rearrangement joins TRBV7-3 to TRBJ2-5; the D call from TCRdb, TRBD1, cannot be confirmed without DNA. This CDR3 comprises 15 residues. Germline CDR1 is SGHTA and CDR2 is FQGTGA.

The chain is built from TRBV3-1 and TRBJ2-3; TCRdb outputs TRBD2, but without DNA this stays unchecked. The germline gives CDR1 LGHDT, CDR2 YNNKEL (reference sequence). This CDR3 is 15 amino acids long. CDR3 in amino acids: CASSHGGASTDTQYF.

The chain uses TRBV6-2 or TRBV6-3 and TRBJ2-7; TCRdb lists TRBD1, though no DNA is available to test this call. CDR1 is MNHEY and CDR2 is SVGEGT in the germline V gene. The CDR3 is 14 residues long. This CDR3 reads CASSLDRAAYEQYF.

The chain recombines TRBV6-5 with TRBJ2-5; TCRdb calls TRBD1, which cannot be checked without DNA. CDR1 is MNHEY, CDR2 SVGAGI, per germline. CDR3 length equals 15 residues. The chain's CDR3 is CASSYRAGAAETQYF.

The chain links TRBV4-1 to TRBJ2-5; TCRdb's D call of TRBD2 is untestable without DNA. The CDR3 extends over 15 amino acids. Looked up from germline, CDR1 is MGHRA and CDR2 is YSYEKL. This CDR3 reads CASSQERGGLGTQYF.

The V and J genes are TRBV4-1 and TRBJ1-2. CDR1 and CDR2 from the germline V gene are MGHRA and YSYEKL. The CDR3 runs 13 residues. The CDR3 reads CASSQEGDWDYTF.

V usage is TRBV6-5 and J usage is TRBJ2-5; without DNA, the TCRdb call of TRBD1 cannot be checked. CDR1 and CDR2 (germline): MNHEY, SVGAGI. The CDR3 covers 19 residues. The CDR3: CASSYPTPRTGEFQETQYF.

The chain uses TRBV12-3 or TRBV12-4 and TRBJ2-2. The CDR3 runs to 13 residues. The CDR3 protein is CASSFGNTGELFF.

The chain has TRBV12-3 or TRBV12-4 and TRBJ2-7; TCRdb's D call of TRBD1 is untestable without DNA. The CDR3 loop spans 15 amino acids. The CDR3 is CASSFAVTAPYEQYF.

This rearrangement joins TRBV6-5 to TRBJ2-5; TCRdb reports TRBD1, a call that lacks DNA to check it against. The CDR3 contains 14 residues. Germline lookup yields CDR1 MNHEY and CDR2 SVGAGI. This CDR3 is CASSYDSDQETQYF.

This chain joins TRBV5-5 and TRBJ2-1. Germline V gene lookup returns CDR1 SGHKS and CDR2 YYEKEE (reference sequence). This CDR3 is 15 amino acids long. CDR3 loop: CASSFEGSSYNEQFF.

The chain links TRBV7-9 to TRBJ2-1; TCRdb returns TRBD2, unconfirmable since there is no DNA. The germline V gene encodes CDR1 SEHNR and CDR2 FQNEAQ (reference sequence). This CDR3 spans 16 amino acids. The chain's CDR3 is CASSLGTASSYNEQFF.

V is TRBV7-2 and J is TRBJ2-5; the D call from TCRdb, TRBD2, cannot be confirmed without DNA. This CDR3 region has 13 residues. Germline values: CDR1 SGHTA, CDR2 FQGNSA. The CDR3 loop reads CASSFWRWETQYF.

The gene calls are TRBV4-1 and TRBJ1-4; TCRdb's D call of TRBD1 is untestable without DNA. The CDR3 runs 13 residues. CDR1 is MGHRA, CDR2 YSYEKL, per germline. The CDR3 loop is CASSQDWGEKLFF.

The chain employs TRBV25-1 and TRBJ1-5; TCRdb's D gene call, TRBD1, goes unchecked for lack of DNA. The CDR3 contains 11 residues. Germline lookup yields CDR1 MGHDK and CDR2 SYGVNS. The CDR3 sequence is CASSGPGPQHF.

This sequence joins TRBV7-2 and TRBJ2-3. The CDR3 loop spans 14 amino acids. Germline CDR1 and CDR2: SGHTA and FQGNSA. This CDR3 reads CASSLAPLTDTQYF.

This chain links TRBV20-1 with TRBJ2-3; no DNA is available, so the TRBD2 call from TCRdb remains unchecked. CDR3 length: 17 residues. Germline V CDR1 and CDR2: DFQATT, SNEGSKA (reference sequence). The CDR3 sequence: CSARDRTGGMFTDTQYF.

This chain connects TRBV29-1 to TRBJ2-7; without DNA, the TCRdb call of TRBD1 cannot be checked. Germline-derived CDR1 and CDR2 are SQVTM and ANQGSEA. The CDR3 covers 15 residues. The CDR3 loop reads CSVETPGTDSYEQYF.

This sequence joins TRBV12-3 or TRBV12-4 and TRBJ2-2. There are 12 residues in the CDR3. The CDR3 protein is CASSGRNGELFF.

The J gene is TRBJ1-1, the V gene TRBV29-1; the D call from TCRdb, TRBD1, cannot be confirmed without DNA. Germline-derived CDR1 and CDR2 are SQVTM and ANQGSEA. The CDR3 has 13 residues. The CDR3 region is CSAQTGYETEAFF.